This T cell receptor beta chain is from a study of T cells after posttransplantation cyclophosphamide. Findings of the study overall: Tissue-infiltrating T cells from skin or gut overlapped little with blood T cells.

Worth noting for this clone: The antigen is not known. Other DNA sequences in the same sample also yield this CDR3.

From germline, CDR1 is SGHRS and CDR2 YFSETQ. The CDR3 has 13 amino acids. The V end was cut by 4 bases, the J end by 2 bases, with 9 bases between. The naive gate required viable CD3+CD4+ or CD3+CD8+ cells with CCR7+CD45RA+CD45RO-CD95-CD27+CD28+ phenotype. Data came from immunoSEQ multiplex PCR; TCRdb stores just in-frame clones and leaves some out. The sample shows tens of thousands of clones, roughly nine tenths of them seen only once. The sample comprised naive CD4+ T cells sorted from blood. This clonotype originated in a man aged 30 to 39 in good health and a related stem cell transplant donor. The rearrangement uses TRBV5-1 and TRBJ1-2; possible D gene TRBD1, 5 bases. CDR3 sequence reads: CASSPDTNYGYTF. As DNA, the CDR3 is TGCGCCAGCAGCCCGGACACGAACTATGGCTACACCTTC.